Below, 26 T cell receptor beta chains from the same sample are listed, as sequenced in a study of T-cell memory formation after mild COVID-19. TCRdb re-derived calls from the 5' RACE reads in MiXCR, one entry per CDR3 protein. The sample has a few hundred thousand distinct CDR3 sequences; 20% to 25% are singletons. Sequencing was carried out using PBMCs or a T cell subset sorted from them (not recorded which). The receptor source for this set is an adult woman who had mild COVID-19 (a few samples of this study predate the infection). Cell type and time point are not known.

This clonotype was counted only a few times. The rearrangement joins TRBV20-1 to TRBJ2-1, with a tentative D call TRBD2 (5 bases). V gave up 1 base and J gave up 2 bases, with 21 bases separating them. CDR3 length equals 18 residues. CDR1 is DFQATT and CDR2 is SNEGSKA in the germline V gene (reference sequence). CDR3 coding DNA: TGCAGTGCTAGAGGAGCGGAGTGGAGGCTCAGTACCTACAATGAGCAGTTCTTC. It codes for CSARGAEWRLSTYNEQFF.

V and J are TRBV4-1 and TRBJ2-7; weak D call: TRBD1 (6 bases). This CDR3 region has 13 residues. Trimming removed 4 bases at V and 3 bases at J, with 10 bases between. Germline V gene data show CDR1 as MGHRA and CDR2 as YSYEKL. Here the CDR3 DNA reads TGCGCCAGCAGCCCCAGACAGGACTACGAGCAGTACTTC. Amino acids: CASSPRQDYEQYF.

This chain uses TRBV15 with TRBJ1-1, with 8 nucleotides matching TRBD1. Germline V gene sequence: CDR1 LNHNV, CDR2 YYDKDF (reference sequence). This CDR3 has 15 residues. V lost 0 bases to trimming and J lost 5 bases; unmatched junction nucleotides: 5. The CDR3 here is CATSRDRNRGTEAFF. DNA for the CDR3: TGTGCCACCAGCAGAGATCGTAACAGGGGGACTGAAGCTTTCTTT.

There are many counts of this clonotype. The chain has TRBV5-5 and TRBJ1-2; no clear D gene. The length of the CDR3 is 14 residues. Trimming pared 1 base from V and 6 bases from J, leaving 13 bases between. Germline values: CDR1 SGHKS, CDR2 YYEKEE (reference sequence). CDR3 coding DNA: TGTGCCAGCAGCTTGTGGGGAGAGGTGGATGGCTACACCTTC. Translation gives CASSLWGEVDGYTF.

This chain connects TRBV7-2 to TRBJ2-3; D is unresolved. Germline-derived CDR1 and CDR2 are SGHTA and FQGNSA. Trimming took 0 bases from V and 7 from J, leaving 8 bases between them. The CDR3 length is 13 residues. The CDR3 is CASSLATLNTQYF. The CDR3 coding sequence is TGTGCCAGCAGCTTAGCGACGTTGAATACGCAGTATTTT. Drawing the rest from reference TRBV7-2 and TRBJ2-3, the complete variable domain is GAGVSQSPSNKVTEKGKDVELRCDPISGHTALYWYRQSLGQGLEFLIYFQGNSAPDKSGLPSDRFSAERTGGSVSTLTIQRTQQEDSAVYLCASSLATLNTQYFGPGTRLTVL.

The J gene is TRBJ2-7, the V gene TRBV30, with TRBD2 matching 7 bases. CDR3 length equals 14 residues. The germline CDR1 and CDR2 sequences are GTSNPN and SVGIG (reference sequence). V shed 2 bases, J shed 5 bases, and the junction held 9 bases outside the gene matches. CDR3 DNA sequence: TGTGCCTGGAGTATCGGTGGTGGGGGGGACGAGCAGTACTTC. Its translation: CAWSIGGGGDEQYF.

This clonotype was picked up a small number of times. The V call is TRBV20-1, the J call TRBJ2-1; TRBD1 might be the D (5 bases). Germline V gives CDR1 DFQATT, CDR2 SNEGSKA (reference sequence). V lost 6 bases and J 7 bases, leaving 13 bases between the germline ends. CDR3 length: 12 residues. The CDR3 region is CSATIQANEQFF. The CDR3 DNA follows: TGCAGTGCAACGATACAGGCAAATGAGCAGTTCTTC.

The chain couples TRBV6-5 to TRBJ2-7; maybe TRBD1 (6 bases). This CDR3 comprises 12 residues. CDR1 is MNHEY and CDR2 is SVGAGI in the germline V gene. V lost 2 bases, J lost 7 bases, and 9 bases lay in between. CDR3: CASSYPGQEQYF. The DNA for the CDR3 is TGTGCCAGCAGTTACCCAGGACAGGAGCAGTACTTC.

Only a few counts were recorded for this clonotype. The chain has TRBV4-2 and TRBJ2-7; D not resolved. V lost 4 bases, J lost 2 bases, and 9 bases lay in between. This CDR3 is built from 13 residues. The V gene's germline CDR1 is LGHNA and CDR2 YNFKEQ. CDR3 coding DNA: TGTGCCAGCAGCCGAGCAGAGACCTACGAGCAGTACTTC. Translating it yields CASSRAETYEQYF.

The V gene is TRBV12-3 or TRBV12-4, the J gene TRBJ1-1; D remains unclear. Trimming removed 6 bases at V and 4 bases at J, with 9 bases between. This CDR3 has 12 amino acids. CDR3 sequence (DNA): TGTGCCAGCAGCACTATGCTCACTGAAGCTTTCTTT. This translates into CASSTMLTEAFF.

In its sample, this clonotype was seen a few times. The chain uses TRBV29-1 and TRBJ2-5, with 8 bases matching TRBD1. Trimming at V came to 5 bases and at J to 2 bases, leaving 10 bases not matched to a gene. Germline lookup yields CDR1 SQVTM and CDR2 ANQGSEA. The CDR3 covers 15 residues. In DNA form, the CDR3 reads TGCAGCGTTCCGGGACAGGAGGTTGGTCAAGAGACCCAGTACTTC. Its protein product is CSVPGQEVGQETQYF.

The V and J genes are TRBV20-1 and TRBJ1-6; TRBD1 agrees at 7 bases. The germline gives CDR1 DFQATT, CDR2 SNEGSKA (reference sequence). The CDR3 is 15 residues long. Germline trimming cut 2 bases from V and 7 bases from J; bases unmatched to any gene: 8. The CDR3 loop is CSARSYRGGNSPLHF. DNA for the CDR3: TGCAGTGCTAGATCCTACAGGGGAGGAAATTCACCCCTCCACTTT.

This chain connects TRBV6-6 to TRBJ1-1, with D maybe TRBD1 (5 bases). The CDR3 loop spans 14 amino acids. Germline values: CDR1 MNHNY, CDR2 SVGAGI (reference sequence). Trimming took 2 bases from V and 1 from J, leaving 8 bases between them. CDR3 sequence (DNA): TGTGCCAGCAGTTACGCCCAGGGGAACACTGAAGCTTTCTTT. Protein sequence: CASSYAQGNTEAFF.

The CDR3 region is CASSPSQGHEQYF. The CDR3 region has the DNA TGTGCCAGCTCACCATCGCAGGGCCACGAGCAGTACTTC. The chain recombines TRBV18 with TRBJ2-7, with a tentative D call TRBD1 (5 bases). Germline loops: CDR1 KGHSH, CDR2 LQKENI. The CDR3 spans 13 residues. The V and J ends lost 2 bases and 5 bases respectively, with 10 bases between them.

In this sample, this clonotype turned up once. The rearrangement links TRBV9 to TRBJ2-1, with 8 nucleotides matching TRBD1. Germline CDR1 and CDR2: SGDLS and YYNGEE. This CDR3 contains 15 residues. Losses at the gene ends were 3 bases for V and 8 bases for J; bases not matched to a gene: 10. The CDR3 here is CASSARDRSWYEQFF. The CDR3 coding sequence is TGTGCCAGCAGCGCCCGGGACAGGTCTTGGTATGAGCAGTTCTTC.

This clonotype was seen a few times. V and J are TRBV29-1 and TRBJ1-1; TRBD1 aligns across 7 bases. The V gene end was trimmed by 6 bases and the J gene end by 1 base; junction bases not matched to a gene: 5. The CDR3 is made up of 13 amino acids. In germline, CDR1 is SQVTM, CDR2 ANQGSEA. CDR3 loop: CSVAGQQNTEAFF. The DNA of the CDR3 is TGCAGCGTCGCGGGACAGCAGAACACTGAAGCTTTCTTT. Full variable domain (outside the CDR3, taken from reference TRBV29-1 and TRBJ1-1): SAVISQKPSRDICQRGTSLTIQCQVDSQVTMMFWYRQQPGQSLTLIATANQGSEATYESGFVIDKFPISRPNLTFSTLTVSNMSPEDSSIYLCSVAGQQNTEAFFGQGTRLTVV.

This clonotype has more than one count but fewer than ten. This chain links TRBV12-3 or TRBV12-4 with TRBJ2-5; a possible D gene is TRBD2 (5 bases). The CDR3 runs to 15 residues. Deletions cut 8 bases from V and 7 bases from J, with 23 bases between. This CDR3 reads CASYAQIGRGATQYF. The CDR3 DNA is TGTGCCAGCTATGCTCAAATTGGCCGGGGAGCGACCCAGTACTTC.

V gene TRBV13 combines with J gene TRBJ2-3; 12 positions agree with TRBD2. J was trimmed by 0 bases and V by 1 base; bases with no gene match: 5. The CDR3 contains 18 residues. Germline lookup yields CDR1 PRHDT and CDR2 FYEKMQ (reference sequence). CDR3 amino acids: CASSLVTSGRTSTDTQYF. CDR3 nucleotide sequence: TGTGCCAGCAGCTTAGTAACTAGCGGGAGGACTAGCACAGATACGCAGTATTTT.

This chain uses TRBV7-9 with TRBJ2-3; D call uncertain. The CDR3 covers 17 residues. V dropped 2 bases and J dropped 0 bases, with 15 bases sitting between them. Germline V CDR1 and CDR2: SEHNR, FQNEAQ (reference sequence). This CDR3 is CASSLPQLVASTDTQYF. The CDR3 nucleotides are TGTGCCAGCAGCTTACCCCAGCTGGTTGCTAGCACAGATACGCAGTATTTT. The whole variable domain, filled in from reference TRBV7-9 and TRBJ2-3, reads DTGVSQNPRHKITKRGQNVTFRCDPISEHNRLYWYRQTLGQGPEFLTYFQNEAQLEKSRLLSDRFSAERPKGSFSTLEIQRTEQGDSAMYLCASSLPQLVASTDTQYFGPGTRLTVL.

There are a few counts of this clonotype. The chain employs TRBV15 and TRBJ2-3, with D tentatively TRBD1 (5 bases). With 3 bases removed from V and 4 bases from J, the gap between germline ends came to 17 bases. This CDR3 has 16 amino acids. Germline values: CDR1 LNHNV, CDR2 YYDKDF (reference sequence). CDR3 in amino acids: CATSSYESQGADTQYF. The DNA of the CDR3 is TGTGCCACCAGCAGTTACGAGTCTCAGGGCGCAGATACGCAGTATTTT.

V and J are TRBV5-5 and TRBJ1-1, with 9 bases identical to TRBD1. Germline CDR1 and CDR2: SGHKS and YYEKEE (reference sequence). This CDR3 comprises 15 residues. The J segment lost 1 base and the V segment lost 5 bases, leaving 6 bases of the junction unmatched. The DNA of the CDR3 is TGTGCCAGCAGTCAACAGGGGGCAACGAACACTGAAGCTTTCTTT. The encoded protein is CASSQQGATNTEAFF. The full variable domain, with the rest looked up from reference TRBV5-5 and TRBJ1-1, is DAGVTQSPTHLIKTRGQQVTLRCSPISGHKSVSWYQQVLGQGPQFIFQYYEKEERGRGNFPDRFSARQFPNYSSELNVNALLLGDSALYLCASSQQGATNTEAFFGQGTRLTVV.

The rearrangement uses TRBV6-1 and TRBJ2-1; 11 positions match TRBD2. V lost 8 bases and J lost 6; bases outside the gene matches: 9. Germline-derived CDR1 and CDR2 are MNHNS and SASEGT. The CDR3 is 15 residues long. CDR3 DNA: TGTGCCAGCGGGGAACTAGCGGGAGTGAGCAATGAGCAGTTCTTC. This codes for CASGELAGVSNEQFF.

The J gene is TRBJ2-1, the V gene TRBV27, with a possible D match to TRBD2 (6 bases). CDR1 is MNHEY and CDR2 is SMNVEV in the germline V gene (reference sequence). The CDR3 runs to 15 residues. V gave up 6 bases and J gave up 10 bases, with 22 bases separating them. The CDR3: CASSLLGGNVYEQFF. CDR3 nucleotides: TGTGCCAGCAGCCTACTTGGGGGGAACGTCTACGAGCAGTTCTTC.

V gene TRBV1 combines with J gene TRBJ1-3. TRBV1 is a known pseudogene. This CDR3 spans 14 amino acids. The CDR3 here is CTSSQVSAGNTIYF. CDR3 coding DNA: TGCACCAGCAGCCAAGTGTCGGCAGGAAACACCATATATTTT.

This chain connects TRBV11-2 to TRBJ2-7; 8 bases agree with TRBD2. V lost 1 base and J lost 2; bases outside the gene matches: 7. The CDR3 extends over 16 amino acids. Looked up from germline, CDR1 is SGHAT and CDR2 is FQNNGV. For the CDR3, the DNA is TGTGCCAGCAGCTTAGTGTCTAGCGGGCCCGCCTACGAGCAGTACTTC. Its protein product is CASSLVSSGPAYEQYF.

This clonotype came up a few times. V gene TRBV12-3 or TRBV12-4 combines with J gene TRBJ2-7; tentatively, D is TRBD1 (6 bases). The V end was cut by 3 bases, the J end by 6 bases, with 15 bases between. The CDR3 spans 14 residues. The CDR3, as DNA: TGTGCCAGCAGTTTGAGGGGGAGTCAGCTCGAGCAGTACTTC. This sequence encodes CASSLRGSQLEQYF.